Below are 10 T cell receptor beta chains sequenced from a single sample in a study of T cells in Graves' hyperthyroidism and ophthalmopathy. Amplified regions were TCR beta CDR3 sequences from RNA transcripts. Initially, a first-round RT-PCR of the TCR CDR3 employed the HTBI primer set. TCRdb ran MiXCR on the multiplex PCR reads and lists one entry per CDR3 protein. This table holds about 200,000 distinct CDR3 sequences, about 17% found once. Sequenced input: blood. The receptors were sampled from a woman aged 50 to 60 with Graves' hyperthyroidism.

The rearrangement links TRBV7-9 to TRBJ1-2; D gene uncertain. CDR1 and CDR2 from the germline V gene are SEHNR and FQNEAQ (reference sequence). The CDR3 totals 15 residues. The V end lost 5 bases, the J end lost 4 bases, and 17 bases lay between the germline ends. As DNA, the CDR3 is TGTGCCAGCAGCCCCTCAGTCAGTCGTTCCTATGGCTACACCTTC. Protein sequence: CASSPSVSRSYGYTF.

In this sample, this clonotype turned up many times. The chain has TRBV7-2 and TRBJ2-7; D is unresolved. The V end was cut by 1 base, the J end by 2 bases, with 9 bases between. The CDR3 is made up of 14 amino acids. In germline, CDR1 is SGHTA, CDR2 FQGNSA. The DNA for the CDR3 is TGTGCCAGCAGCTTAGTGGCGGTAACCTACGAGCAGTACTTC. Encoded protein: CASSLVAVTYEQYF.

Only a few counts were recorded for this clonotype. J is TRBJ2-7 and V is TRBV5-1, with TRBD2 matching 10 bases. The CDR3 spans 14 residues. V dropped 3 bases and J dropped 9; count of bases not matched to a gene: 9. Germline V lookup: CDR1 SGHRS, CDR2 YFSETQ. Here the CDR3 DNA reads TGCGCCAGCAGCTCCACTAGCGGGACCGGGGGGCAGTACTTC. Translated, it gives CASSSTSGTGGQYF.

This clonotype was counted ten times or more. The chain is built from TRBV29-1 and TRBJ1-1, with 7 bases matching TRBD1. With 5 bases clipped from V and 1 base from J, the junction kept 10 bases outside the gene matches. CDR1 is SQVTM and CDR2 is ANQGSEA in the germline V gene. This CDR3 region has 15 residues. The CDR3 sequence is CSVQPGGTANTEAFF. The CDR3, as DNA: TGCAGCGTTCAACCGGGGGGGACAGCGAACACTGAAGCTTTCTTT.

Ten or more counts support this clonotype. This chain uses TRBV12-3 or TRBV12-4 with TRBJ1-1; no definite D call. This CDR3 is built from 14 residues. V shed 6 bases and J shed 0 bases, with 11 bases lying between them. This CDR3 is CASSRGTMNTEAFF. The CDR3 nucleotides read TGTGCCAGCAGCCGAGGAACCATGAACACTGAAGCTTTCTTT.

This clonotype was recorded many times. The chain carries TRBV12-3 or TRBV12-4 and TRBJ2-1; TRBD1 matches at 9 bases. V trimming: 7 bases; J trimming: 3 bases; junction bases outside the gene matches: 7. This CDR3 is built from 15 residues. The CDR3 here is CASTPRTGDYNEQFF. In DNA form, the CDR3 reads TGTGCCAGCACCCCTCGGACAGGGGACTACAATGAGCAGTTCTTC.

The sample holds a few counts of this clonotype. The chain uses TRBV6-1 and TRBJ2-1, with TRBD2 as a possible D gene (5 bases). Trimming removed 5 bases from V and 4 bases from J, with 15 bases in between. Germline V gene sequence: CDR1 MNHNS, CDR2 SASEGT. This CDR3 spans 15 amino acids. The CDR3 DNA reads TGTGCCAGCAGTTATCAAGCGGAACCATACAATGAGCAGTTCTTC. As protein: CASSYQAEPYNEQFF.

In its sample, this clonotype was seen many times. V gene TRBV12-5 combines with J gene TRBJ2-7; TRBD1 is a possible D gene (6 bases). The V end was cut by 3 bases, the J end by 3 bases, with 21 bases between. Germline V gene data show CDR1 as LGHNT and CDR2 as FRNRAP. The CDR3 runs to 17 residues. The CDR3 region is CASGLGRNRDKYYEQYF. CDR3 sequence (DNA): TGTGCTAGTGGTTTAGGGCGGAACCGGGACAAATACTACGAGCAGTACTTC.

This clonotype came up a few times. V and J are TRBV6-5 and TRBJ1-3; tentative D call: TRBD1 (6 bases). Germline lookup yields CDR1 MNHEY and CDR2 SVGAGI. This CDR3 has 15 residues. Trimming left V 2 bases short and J 5 bases short, with 13 bases between. Here the CDR3 reads CASSYLEDRRNTIYF. In DNA form, the CDR3 reads TGTGCCAGCAGTTACCTAGAGGACAGACGAAACACCATATATTTT.

About this clonotype itself: A much larger clone differs by one base, so this may be a read error. The chain couples TRBV6-1 to TRBJ2-7; no clear D gene. The J call may not be correct, given that the DNA end is closer to TRBJ2-1. Germline-derived CDR1 and CDR2 are MNHNS and SASEGT. This CDR3 has 14 residues. The CDR3 spells CASHRSSLAYEQFF. CDR3 DNA: TGTGCCAGTCATCGGTCCTCCCTGGCCTACGAGCAGTTCTTC.